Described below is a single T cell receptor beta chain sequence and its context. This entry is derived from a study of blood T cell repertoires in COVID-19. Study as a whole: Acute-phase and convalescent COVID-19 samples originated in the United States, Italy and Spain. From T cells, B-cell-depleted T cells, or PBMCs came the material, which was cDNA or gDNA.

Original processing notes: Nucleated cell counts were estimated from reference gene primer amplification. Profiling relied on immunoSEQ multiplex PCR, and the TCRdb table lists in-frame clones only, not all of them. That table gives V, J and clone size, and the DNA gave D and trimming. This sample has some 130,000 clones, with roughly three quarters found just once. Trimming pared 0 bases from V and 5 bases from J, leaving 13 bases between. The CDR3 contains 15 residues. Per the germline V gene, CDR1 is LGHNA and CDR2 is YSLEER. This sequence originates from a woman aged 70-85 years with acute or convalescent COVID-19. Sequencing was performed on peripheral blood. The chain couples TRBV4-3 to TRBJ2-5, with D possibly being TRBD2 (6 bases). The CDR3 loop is CASSQDLGGLETQYF. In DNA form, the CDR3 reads TGCGCCAGCAGCCAAGATCTTGGAGGGTTGGAGACCCAGTACTTC.